The 15 T cell receptor beta chains listed next were all sequenced from one sample in a study of T cell repertoires in cytomegalovirus infection. TCRdb redid the calling of the reads with MiXCR, one entry per CDR3 protein. This repertoire shows fewer than 700,000 distinct CDR3 sequences, 20% to 30% found once; its top ten account for roughly 8%. Sequenced material: CD8+ T cells from PBMCs. These receptors all come from a human donor in good health (CMV status not recorded). Some clones in this sample may be carry-over from other donors' samples.

This clonotype turned up a few times. The V and J genes are TRBV29-1 and TRBJ1-1; D is ambiguous. Trimming left V 0 bases short and J 0 bases short, with 11 bases between. Germline assignment: CDR1 SQVTM and CDR2 ANQGSEA. CDR3 length: 15 residues. In DNA form, the CDR3 reads TGCAGCGTTGAAGATATATGGGAAATGAACACTGAAGCTTTCTTT. Protein: CSVEDIWEMNTEAFF. Full variable domain (rest looked up from reference TRBV29-1 and TRBJ1-1): SAVISQKPSRDICQRGTSLTIQCQVDSQVTMMFWYRQQPGQSLTLIATANQGSEATYESGFVIDKFPISRPNLTFSTLTVSNMSPEDSSIYLCSVEDIWEMNTEAFFGQGTRLTVV.

The chain has TRBV9 and TRBJ1-5; the match to TRBD1 covers 7 bases. CDR3 length: 15 residues. The V and J ends lost 3 bases and 0 bases, in that order; junction bases with no gene match: 3. Germline assignment: CDR1 SGDLS and CDR2 YYNGEE. CDR3 nucleotide sequence: TGTGCCAGCAGCGCATGGGACAGTAGCAATCAGCCCCAGCATTTT. It encodes CASSAWDSSNQPQHF.

The J gene is TRBJ2-7, the V gene TRBV13; 7 bases are shared with TRBD1. The germline V gene encodes CDR1 PRHDT and CDR2 FYEKMQ (reference sequence). With 4 bases clipped from V and 3 bases from J, the junction kept 12 bases outside the gene matches. This CDR3 spans 16 amino acids. The DNA of the CDR3 is TGTGCCAGCAGCTCGCTTAATTCGGGACAGAACTACGAGCAGTACGTC. Its protein product is CASSSLNSGQNYEQYV.

This chain uses TRBV2 with TRBJ2-3; D is unresolved. This CDR3 is 14 amino acids long. The germline V gene has CDR1 SNHLY and CDR2 FYNNEI. The V and J ends lost 1 base and 6 bases respectively, with 11 bases between them. The CDR3 region has the DNA TGTGCCAGCAGTGAAGAAAGGCAGCCTGATACGCAGTATTTT. Translated, it gives CASSEERQPDTQYF.

CDR3 sequence (DNA): TGTGCCAGCAGCCCCGGTCTAGCGGGGGGCCCCAACACCGGGGAGCTGTTTTTT. As protein: CASSPGLAGGPNTGELFF. The J gene is TRBJ2-2, the V gene TRBV13; the match to TRBD2 covers 11 bases. J was trimmed by 2 bases and V by 5 bases; bases with no gene match: 10. Germline CDR1 PRHDT, CDR2 FYEKMQ (reference sequence). This CDR3 contains 18 residues.

This clonotype was found a few times. V and J are TRBV14 and TRBJ2-3; 8 positions match TRBD1. The CDR3 totals 15 residues. Trimming removed 3 bases from V and 3 bases from J; junction bases left unmatched: 5. Germline CDR1 is SGHDN and CDR2 is FVKESK. The CDR3 DNA reads as TGTGCCAGCAGCCATGGACAGGGATGGACAGATACGCAGTATTTT. Encoded protein: CASSHGQGWTDTQYF.

As to this clonotype: Its ends do not fully match the called genes, so a read error is possible. V and J are TRBV19 and TRBJ1-4, with D possibly being TRBD1 (6 bases). Per germline, CDR1 LNHDA and CDR2 SQIVND (reference sequence). The CDR3 covers 15 residues. This CDR3 reads CASTFRGATNEKLFF. In DNA form, the CDR3 reads TGCGCCAGTACCTTCAGGGGAGCAACTAATGAAAAACTGTTTTTT. Drawing the rest from reference TRBV19 and TRBJ1-4, the complete variable domain is DGGITQSPKYLFRKEGQNVTLSCEQNLNHDAMYWYRQDPGQGLRLIYYSQIVNDFQKGDIAEGYSVSREKKESFPLTVTSAQKNPTAFYLCASTFRGATNEKLFFGSGTQLSVL.

This sequence joins TRBV14 and TRBJ1-6; D gene uncertain. V lost 1 base and J 7 bases, leaving 11 bases between the germline ends. From germline, CDR1 is SGHDN and CDR2 FVKESK. The CDR3 loop spans 15 amino acids. The CDR3 DNA follows: TGTGCCAGCAGCCAAGTTGAGGGAAGGAATTCACCCCTCCACTTT. This gives the protein CASSQVEGRNSPLHF.

This clonotype has just a few counts. This chain links TRBV28 with TRBJ2-7; D gene ambiguous. This CDR3 is built from 14 residues. Germline lookup yields CDR1 MDHEN and CDR2 SYDVKM. V was clipped by 3 bases and J by 1 base, with 10 bases between them. CDR3 sequence (DNA): TGTGCCAGCAGTTTCCCCGACGGATCCTACGAGCAGTACTTC. Its translation is CASSFPDGSYEQYF.

This clonotype was seen a handful of times. The chain carries TRBV12-5 and TRBJ2-1; 14 nucleotides agree with TRBD2. Trimming took 6 bases from V and 6 from J; bases not matched to a gene: 1. Per germline, CDR1 LGHNT and CDR2 FRNRAP. CDR3 length: 14 residues. The CDR3 spells CASGGLAGGNEQFF. The DNA of the CDR3 is TGTGCTAGTGGAGGACTAGCGGGGGGCAATGAGCAGTTCTTC.

This clonotype was seen a handful of times. The chain is built from TRBV15 and TRBJ2-4, with D unclear. V was trimmed by 0 bases and J by 3 bases, leaving 9 bases between them. This CDR3 region has 15 residues. Germline V gene sequence: CDR1 LNHNV, CDR2 YYDKDF (reference sequence). Here the CDR3 DNA reads TGTGCCACCAGCAGAGATCGGATCCACAAAAACATTCAGTACTTC. It codes for CATSRDRIHKNIQYF.

This clonotype has just a few counts. The rearrangement links TRBV10-3 to TRBJ2-7; weak D call: TRBD2 (5 bases). CDR1 ENHRY and CDR2 SYGVKD come from the germline V gene. V was pared by 1 base and J by 6 bases, with 10 bases between. The CDR3 covers 13 residues. CDR3 sequence: CAISEYGETEQYV. CDR3 bases: TGTGCCATCAGTGAGTACGGGGAAACCGAGCAGTACGTC.

The chain couples TRBV6-5 to TRBJ1-6; no clear D. Trimming removed 1 base at V and 4 bases at J, with 11 bases between. The CDR3 has 16 amino acids. From germline, CDR1 is MNHEY and CDR2 SVGAGI. The CDR3 loop is CASSYYPDGYNSPLHF. CDR3 bases: TGTGCCAGCAGTTACTATCCGGACGGATATAATTCACCCCTCCACTTT.

The chain carries TRBV7-6 and TRBJ2-4; the match to TRBD2 covers 10 bases. V gave up 3 bases and J gave up 1 base; unmatched junction bases: 12. This CDR3 spans 19 amino acids. The V gene's germline CDR1 is SGHVS and CDR2 FNYEAQ. CDR3 DNA: TGTGCCAGCAGCTTCTACGAGCGGGGGGGCGTTTCGGCCAAAAACATTCAGTACTTC. Residues: CASSFYERGGVSAKNIQYF.

The sample holds a few counts of this clonotype. This sequence joins TRBV28 and TRBJ1-1, with D unresolved. The V end lost 3 bases, the J end lost 5 bases, and 10 bases lay between the germline ends. The length of the CDR3 is 13 residues. CDR1 is MDHEN, CDR2 SYDVKM, per germline. The DNA of the CDR3 is TGTGCCAGCAGTTTCTGGGGAAGGACTGAAGCTTTCTTT. It encodes CASSFWGRTEAFF.